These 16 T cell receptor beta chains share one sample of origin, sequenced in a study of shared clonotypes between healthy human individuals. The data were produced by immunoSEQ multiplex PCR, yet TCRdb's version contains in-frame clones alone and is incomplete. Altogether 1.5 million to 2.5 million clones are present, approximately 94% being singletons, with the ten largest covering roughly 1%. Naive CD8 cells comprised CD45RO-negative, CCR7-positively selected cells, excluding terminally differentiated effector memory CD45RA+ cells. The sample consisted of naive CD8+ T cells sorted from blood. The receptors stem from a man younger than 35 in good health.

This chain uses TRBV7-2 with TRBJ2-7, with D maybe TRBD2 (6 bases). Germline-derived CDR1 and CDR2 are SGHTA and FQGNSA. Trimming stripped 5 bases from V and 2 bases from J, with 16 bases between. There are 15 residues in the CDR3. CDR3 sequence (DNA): TGTGCCAGCAGCCCGGGGGTGGGAATGACCTACGAGCAGTACTTC. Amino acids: CASSPGVGMTYEQYF. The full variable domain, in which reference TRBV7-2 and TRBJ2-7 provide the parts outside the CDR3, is GAGVSQSPSNKVTEKGKDVELRCDPISGHTALYWYRQSLGQGLEFLIYFQGNSAPDKSGLPSDRFSAERTGGSVSTLTIQRTQQEDSAVYLCASSPGVGMTYEQYFGPGTRLTVT.

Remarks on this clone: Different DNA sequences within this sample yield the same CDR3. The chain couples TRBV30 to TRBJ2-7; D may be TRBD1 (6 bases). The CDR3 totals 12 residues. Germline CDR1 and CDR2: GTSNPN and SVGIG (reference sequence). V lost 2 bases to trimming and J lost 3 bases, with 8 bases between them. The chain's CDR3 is CAWSTGSYEQYF. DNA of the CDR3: TGTGCCTGGAGTACAGGGAGCTACGAGCAGTACTTC.

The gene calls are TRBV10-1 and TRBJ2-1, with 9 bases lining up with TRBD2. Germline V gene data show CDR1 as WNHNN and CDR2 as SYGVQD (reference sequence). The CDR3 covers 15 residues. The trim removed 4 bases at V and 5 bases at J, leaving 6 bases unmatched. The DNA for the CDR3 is TGCGCCAGCAGTGGGCTAGCGGGATCTGACAATGAGCAGTTCTTC. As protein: CASSGLAGSDNEQFF.

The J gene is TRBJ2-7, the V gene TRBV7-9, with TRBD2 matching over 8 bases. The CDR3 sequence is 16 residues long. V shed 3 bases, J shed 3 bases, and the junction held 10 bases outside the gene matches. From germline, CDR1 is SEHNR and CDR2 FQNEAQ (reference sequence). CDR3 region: CASSFTSGGRGYEQYF. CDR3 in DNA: TGTGCCAGCAGCTTTACGAGCGGGGGAAGAGGCTACGAGCAGTACTTC.

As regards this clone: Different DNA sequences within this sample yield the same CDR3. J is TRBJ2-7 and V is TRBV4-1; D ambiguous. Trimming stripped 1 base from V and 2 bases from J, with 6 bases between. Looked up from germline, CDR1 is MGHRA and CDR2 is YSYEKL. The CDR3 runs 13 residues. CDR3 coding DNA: TGCGCCAGCAGCCAAGGCGGTGCCTACGAGCAGTACTTC. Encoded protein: CASSQGGAYEQYF.

In DNA form, the CDR3 reads TGTGCCAGCAGTTACCGGGGGGACGCTGAAGCTTTCTTT. Amino acids: CASSYRGDAEAFF. The chain carries TRBV6-6 and TRBJ1-1; possibly TRBD1 for D (5 bases). This CDR3 region has 13 residues. Germline V CDR1 and CDR2: MNHNY, SVGAGI (reference sequence). V was clipped by 2 bases and J by 6 bases, with 10 bases between them.

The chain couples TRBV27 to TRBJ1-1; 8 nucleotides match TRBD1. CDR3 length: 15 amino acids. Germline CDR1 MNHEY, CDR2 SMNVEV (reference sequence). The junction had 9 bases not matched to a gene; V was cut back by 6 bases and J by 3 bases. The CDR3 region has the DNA TGTGCCAGCAGGGCAGGGGGCTTCTACTACACTGAAGCTTTCTTT. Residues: CASRAGGFYYTEAFF.

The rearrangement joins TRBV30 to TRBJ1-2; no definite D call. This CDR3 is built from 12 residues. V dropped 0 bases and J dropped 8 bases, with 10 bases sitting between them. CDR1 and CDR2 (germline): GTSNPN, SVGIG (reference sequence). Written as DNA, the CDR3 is TGTGCCTGGAGTGTTCTATTTGGGGGCTACACCTTC. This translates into CAWSVLFGGYTF. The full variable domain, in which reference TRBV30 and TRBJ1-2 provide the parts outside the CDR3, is SQTIHQWPATLVQPVGSPLSLECTVEGTSNPNLYWYRQAAGRGLQLLFYSVGIGQISSEVPQNLSASRPQDRQFILSSKKLLLSDSGFYLCAWSVLFGGYTFGSGTRLTVV.

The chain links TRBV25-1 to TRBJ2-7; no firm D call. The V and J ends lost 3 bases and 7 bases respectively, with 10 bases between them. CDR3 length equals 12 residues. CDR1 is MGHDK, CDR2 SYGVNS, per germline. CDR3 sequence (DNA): TGTGCCAGCAGTGATCTAGGGATTGAGCAGTACTTC. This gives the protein CASSDLGIEQYF.

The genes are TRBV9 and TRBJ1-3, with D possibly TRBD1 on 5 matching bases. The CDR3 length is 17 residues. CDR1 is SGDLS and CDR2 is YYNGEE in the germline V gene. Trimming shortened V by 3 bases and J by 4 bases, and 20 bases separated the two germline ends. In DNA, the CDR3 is TGTGCCAGCAGCGACTCAGGGAAAGGAGAGCTAGGAAACACCATATATTTT. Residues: CASSDSGKGELGNTIYF.

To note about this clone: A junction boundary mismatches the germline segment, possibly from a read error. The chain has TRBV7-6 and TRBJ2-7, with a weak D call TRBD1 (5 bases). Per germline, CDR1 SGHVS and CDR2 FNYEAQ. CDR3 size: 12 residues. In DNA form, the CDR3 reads TGTGCCAGCAGCGCTGGGCAGGGCCGATTGGACTTC. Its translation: CASSAGQGRLDF.

In nucleotides, the CDR3 is TGTGCCAGCAGTCCCGCGGGGGACAGACGCACAGATACGCAGTATTTT. Translation: CASSPAGDRRTDTQYF. The J gene is TRBJ2-3, the V gene TRBV14; D possibly uses TRBD1 or TRBD2 (7 bases each). Trimming left V 6 bases short and J 1 base short, with 17 bases between. CDR3 size: 16 residues. Germline loops: CDR1 SGHDN, CDR2 FVKESK.

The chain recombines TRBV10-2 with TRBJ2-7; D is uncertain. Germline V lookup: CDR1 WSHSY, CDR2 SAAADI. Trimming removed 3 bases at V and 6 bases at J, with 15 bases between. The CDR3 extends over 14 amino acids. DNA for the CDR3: TGCGCCAGCAGTGAAGCCCAGAGAGATGCCGAGCAGTACTTC. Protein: CASSEAQRDAEQYF.

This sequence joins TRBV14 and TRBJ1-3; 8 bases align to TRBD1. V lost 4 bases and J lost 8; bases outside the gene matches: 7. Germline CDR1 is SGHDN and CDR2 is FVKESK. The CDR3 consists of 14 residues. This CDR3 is CASSRRTGKDTIYF. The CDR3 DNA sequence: TGTGCCAGCAGCCGCCGGACAGGGAAGGACACCATATATTTT.

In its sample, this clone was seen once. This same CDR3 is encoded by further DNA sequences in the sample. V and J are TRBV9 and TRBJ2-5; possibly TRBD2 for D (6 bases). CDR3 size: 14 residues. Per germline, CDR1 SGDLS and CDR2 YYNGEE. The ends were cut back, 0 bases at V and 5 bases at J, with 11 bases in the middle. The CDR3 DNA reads TGTGCCAGCAGCGTAGTTGGAGGGAGGGAGACCCAGTACTTC. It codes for CASSVVGGRETQYF.

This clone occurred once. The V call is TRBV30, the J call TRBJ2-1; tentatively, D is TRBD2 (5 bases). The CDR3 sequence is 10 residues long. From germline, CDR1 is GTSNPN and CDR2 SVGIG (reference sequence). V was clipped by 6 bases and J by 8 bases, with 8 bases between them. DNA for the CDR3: TGTGCCTGCGCCGGGGATGAGCAGTTCTTC. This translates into CACAGDEQFF.